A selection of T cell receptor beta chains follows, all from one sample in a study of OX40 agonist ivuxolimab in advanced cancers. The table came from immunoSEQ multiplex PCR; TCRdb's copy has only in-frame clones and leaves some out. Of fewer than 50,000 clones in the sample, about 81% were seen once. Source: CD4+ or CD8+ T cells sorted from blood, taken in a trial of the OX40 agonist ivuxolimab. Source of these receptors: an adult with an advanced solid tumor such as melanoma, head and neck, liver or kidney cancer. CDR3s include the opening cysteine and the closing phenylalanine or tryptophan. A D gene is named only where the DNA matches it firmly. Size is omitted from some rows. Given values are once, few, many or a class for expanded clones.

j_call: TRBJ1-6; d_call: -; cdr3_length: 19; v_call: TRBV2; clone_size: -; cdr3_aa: CASSESASRARRMDSPLHF; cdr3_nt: TGTGCCAGCAGTGAAAGTGCGTCCAGGGCTCGACGGATGGATTCACCCCTCCACTTT
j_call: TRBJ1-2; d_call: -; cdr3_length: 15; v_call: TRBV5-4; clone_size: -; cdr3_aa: CASSFSWGTNYGYTF; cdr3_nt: TGTGCCAGCAGCTTTTCTTGGGGCACTAACTATGGCTACACCTTC
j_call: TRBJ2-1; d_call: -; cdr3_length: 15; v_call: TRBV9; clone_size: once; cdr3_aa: CASSVAGVAYNEQFF; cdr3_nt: TGTGCCAGCAGCGTAGCGGGAGTGGCCTACAATGAGCAGTTCTTC
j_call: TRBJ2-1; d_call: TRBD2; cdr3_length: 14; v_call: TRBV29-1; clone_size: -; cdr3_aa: CSVVRTSGSNEQFF; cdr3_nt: TGCAGCGTTGTGCGGACTAGCGGGAGTAATGAGCAGTTCTTC
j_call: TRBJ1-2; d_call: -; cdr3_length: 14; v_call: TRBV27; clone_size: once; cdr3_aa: CASSLGPINYGYTF; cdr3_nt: TGTGCCAGCAGTTTAGGACCGATTAACTATGGCTACACCTTC
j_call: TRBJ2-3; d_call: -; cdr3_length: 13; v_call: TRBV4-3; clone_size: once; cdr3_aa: CASSLLSTDTQYF; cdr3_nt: TGCGCCAGCAGCTTGCTAAGCACAGATACGCAGTATTTT
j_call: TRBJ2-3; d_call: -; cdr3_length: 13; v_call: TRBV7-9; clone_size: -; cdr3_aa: CASSFGAGDTQYF; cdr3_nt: TGTGCCAGCAGCTTCGGGGCGGGAGATACGCAGTATTTT
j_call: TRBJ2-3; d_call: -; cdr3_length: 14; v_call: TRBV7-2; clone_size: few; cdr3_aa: CASSLWVSTDTQYF; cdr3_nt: TGTGCCAGCAGCTTATGGGTTAGCACAGATACGCAGTATTTT
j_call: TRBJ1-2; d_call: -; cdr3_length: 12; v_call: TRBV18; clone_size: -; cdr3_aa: CASSTGNYGYTF; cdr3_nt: TGTGCCAGCTCAACAGGGAACTATGGCTACACCTTC
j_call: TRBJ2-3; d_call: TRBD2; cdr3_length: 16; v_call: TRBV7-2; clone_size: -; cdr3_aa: CASSDGGRGLGDTQYF; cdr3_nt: TGTGCCAGCAGCGATGGCGGGAGGGGGTTAGGGGATACGCAGTATTTT
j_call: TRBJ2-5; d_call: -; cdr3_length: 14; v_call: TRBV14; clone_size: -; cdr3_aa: CASSTARGGETQYF; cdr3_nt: TGTGCCAGCAGCACGGCTAGGGGCGGAGAGACCCAGTACTTC
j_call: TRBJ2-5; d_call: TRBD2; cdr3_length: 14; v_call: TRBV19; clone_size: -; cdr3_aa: CASTPGGGRETQYF; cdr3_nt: TGTGCCAGTACCCCGGGGGGGGGAAGAGAGACCCAGTACTTC
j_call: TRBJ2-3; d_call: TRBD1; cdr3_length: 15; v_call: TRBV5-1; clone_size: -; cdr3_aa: CASSRTGPFTDTQYF; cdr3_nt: TGCGCCAGCAGTCGGACAGGGCCCTTTACAGATACGCAGTATTTT
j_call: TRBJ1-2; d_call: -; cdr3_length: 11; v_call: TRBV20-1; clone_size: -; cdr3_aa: CSGQDYYGYTF; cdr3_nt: TGCAGTGGGCAGGACTACTATGGCTACACCTTC
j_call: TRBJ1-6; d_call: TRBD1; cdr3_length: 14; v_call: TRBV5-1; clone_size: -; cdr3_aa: CASSFGQGGSPLHF; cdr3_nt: TGCGCCAGCAGCTTCGGACAGGGTGGTTCACCCCTCCACTTT
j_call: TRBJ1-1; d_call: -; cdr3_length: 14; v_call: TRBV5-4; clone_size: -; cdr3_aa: CASSQDSGSPEAFF; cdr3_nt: TGTGCCAGCAGCCAAGATTCAGGGAGCCCTGAAGCTTTCTTT
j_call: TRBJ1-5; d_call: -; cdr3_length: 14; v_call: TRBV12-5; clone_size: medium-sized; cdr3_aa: CASGESVSNQPQHF; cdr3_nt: TGTGCTAGTGGCGAGAGTGTTAGCAATCAGCCCCAGCATTTT
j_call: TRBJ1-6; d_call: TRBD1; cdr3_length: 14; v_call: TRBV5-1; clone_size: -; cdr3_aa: CASRTGAVNSPLHF; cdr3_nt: TGCGCCAGCAGGACAGGGGCTGTTAATTCACCCCTCCACTTT
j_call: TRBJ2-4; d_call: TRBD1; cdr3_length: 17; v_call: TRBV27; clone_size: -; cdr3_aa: CASSPLGQGMDKNIQYF; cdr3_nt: TGTGCCAGCAGTCCCCTCGGACAGGGAATGGACAAAAACATTCAGTACTTC
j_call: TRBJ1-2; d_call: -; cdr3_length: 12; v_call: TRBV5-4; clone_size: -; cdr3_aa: CALHGGPGGYTF; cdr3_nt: TGTGCCCTTCACGGAGGGCCGGGTGGCTACACCTTC
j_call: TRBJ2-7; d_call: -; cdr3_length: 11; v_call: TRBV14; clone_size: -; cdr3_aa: CASSHNSEQYF; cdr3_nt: TGTGCCAGCAGCCACAACAGCGAGCAGTACTTC
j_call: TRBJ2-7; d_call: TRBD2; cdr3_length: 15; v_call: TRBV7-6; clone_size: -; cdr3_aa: CASSKLAGDTYEQYF; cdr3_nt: TGTGCCAGCAGCAAACTAGCGGGAGACACCTACGAGCAGTACTTC
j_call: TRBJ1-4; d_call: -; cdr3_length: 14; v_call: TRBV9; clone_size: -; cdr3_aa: CASSADANREKLFF; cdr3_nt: TGTGCCAGCAGCGCCGATGCGAACCGTGAAAAACTGTTTTTT
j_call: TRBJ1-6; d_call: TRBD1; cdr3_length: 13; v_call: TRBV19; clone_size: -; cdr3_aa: CASRDRGNSPLHF; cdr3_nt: TGTGCCAGTAGGGACAGGGGTAATTCACCCCTCCACTTT
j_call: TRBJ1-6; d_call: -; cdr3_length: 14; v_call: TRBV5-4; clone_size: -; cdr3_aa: CASSFRDYNSPLHF; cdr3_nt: TGTGCCAGCAGCTTCCGTGATTATAATTCACCCCTCCACTTT
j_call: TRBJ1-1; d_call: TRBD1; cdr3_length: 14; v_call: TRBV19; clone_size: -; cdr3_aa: CASSRTGLNTEAFF; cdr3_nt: TGTGCCAGTTCCCGGACAGGGCTGAACACTGAAGCTTTCTTT
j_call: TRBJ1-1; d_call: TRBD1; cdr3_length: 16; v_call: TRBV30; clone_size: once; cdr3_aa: CAWRLRGARRNTEAFF; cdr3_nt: TGTGCCTGGAGGCTCAGGGGGGCTCGAAGGAACACTGAAGCTTTCTTT
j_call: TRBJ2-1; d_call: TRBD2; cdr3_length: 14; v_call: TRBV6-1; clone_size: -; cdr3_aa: CASSWTSGRNEQFF; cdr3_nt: TGTGCCAGCAGCTGGACTAGCGGGAGAAATGAGCAGTTCTTC
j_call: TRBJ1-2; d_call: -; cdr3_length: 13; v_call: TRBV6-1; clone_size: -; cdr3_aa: CASTGALNYGYTF; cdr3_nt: TGTGCCAGCACGGGGGCTCTTAACTATGGCTACACCTTC
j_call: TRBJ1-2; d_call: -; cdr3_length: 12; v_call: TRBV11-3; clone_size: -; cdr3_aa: CASSFEGNGYTF; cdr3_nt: TGTGCCAGCAGCTTTGAGGGTAATGGCTACACCTTC
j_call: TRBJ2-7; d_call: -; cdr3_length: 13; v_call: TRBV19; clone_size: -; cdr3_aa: CASSFNGPYEQYF; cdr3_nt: TGTGCCAGTAGCTTCAACGGCCCCTACGAGCAGTACTTC
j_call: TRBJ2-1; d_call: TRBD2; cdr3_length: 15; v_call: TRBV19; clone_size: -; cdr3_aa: CASKTSGAGNNEQFF; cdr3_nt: TGTGCCAGTAAAACTAGCGGAGCAGGCAACAATGAGCAGTTCTTC
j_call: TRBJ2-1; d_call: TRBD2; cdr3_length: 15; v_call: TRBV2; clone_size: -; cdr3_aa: CASCGGDWSYNEQFF; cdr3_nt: TGTGCCAGCTGCGGGGGGGACTGGTCCTACAATGAGCAGTTCTTC
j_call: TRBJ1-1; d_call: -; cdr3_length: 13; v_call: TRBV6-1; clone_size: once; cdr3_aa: CASRAPGSTEAFF; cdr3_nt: TGTGCCAGCCGGGCTCCAGGAAGCACTGAAGCTTTCTTT
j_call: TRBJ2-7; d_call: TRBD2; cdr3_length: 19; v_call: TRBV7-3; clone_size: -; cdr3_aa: CASSGGTSVHHNSRYEQYF; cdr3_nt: TGTGCCAGCAGCGGAGGGACTAGCGTACACCATAATAGCCGCTACGAGCAGTACTTC
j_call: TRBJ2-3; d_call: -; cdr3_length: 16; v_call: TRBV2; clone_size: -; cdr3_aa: CASRGGQRASTDTQYF; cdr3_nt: TGTGCCAGCAGGGGGGGCCAGCGGGCCAGCACAGATACGCAGTATTTT
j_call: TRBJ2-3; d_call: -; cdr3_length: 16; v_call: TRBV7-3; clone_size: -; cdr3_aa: CASSPNTGLPADTQYF; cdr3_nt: TGTGCCAGCAGCCCAAACACGGGCCTCCCGGCAGATACGCAGTATTTT
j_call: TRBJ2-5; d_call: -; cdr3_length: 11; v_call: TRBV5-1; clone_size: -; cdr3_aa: CASSLAETQYF; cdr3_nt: TGCGCCAGCAGCTTGGCCGAGACCCAGTACTTC
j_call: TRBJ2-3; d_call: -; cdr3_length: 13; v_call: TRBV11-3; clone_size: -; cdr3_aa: CASTLTTTDTQYF; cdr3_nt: TGTGCCAGCACCCTGACGACCACAGATACGCAGTATTTT
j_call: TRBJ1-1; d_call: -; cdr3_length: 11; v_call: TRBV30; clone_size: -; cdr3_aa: CAWSEGSEAFF; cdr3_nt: TGTGCCTGGAGTGAAGGCTCTGAAGCTTTCTTT
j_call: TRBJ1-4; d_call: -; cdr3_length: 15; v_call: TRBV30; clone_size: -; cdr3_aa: CAWSLSGGTNEKLFF; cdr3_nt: TGTGCCTGGTCACTATCGGGAGGCACTAATGAAAAACTGTTTTTT
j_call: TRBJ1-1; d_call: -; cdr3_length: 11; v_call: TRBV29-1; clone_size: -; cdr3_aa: CSVARRGEAFF; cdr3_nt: TGCAGCGTTGCTAGGAGAGGTGAAGCTTTCTTT
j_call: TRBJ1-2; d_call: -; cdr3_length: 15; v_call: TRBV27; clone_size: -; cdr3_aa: CASSSISYRVHGYTF; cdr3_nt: TGTGCCAGCAGTTCCATCTCTTACAGGGTACATGGCTACACCTTC
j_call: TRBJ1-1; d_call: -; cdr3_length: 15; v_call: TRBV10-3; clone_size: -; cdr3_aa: CAISESGRMNTEAFF; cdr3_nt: TGTGCCATCAGTGAGTCGGGGCGGATGAACACTGAAGCTTTCTTT
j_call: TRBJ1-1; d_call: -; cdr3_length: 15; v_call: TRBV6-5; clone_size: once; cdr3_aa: CASSSLGPGNTEAFF; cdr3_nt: TGTGCCAGCAGCTCCCTCGGACCGGGGAACACTGAAGCTTTCTTT
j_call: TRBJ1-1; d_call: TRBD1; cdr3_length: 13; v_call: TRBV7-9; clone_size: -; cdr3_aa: CASSWDRWAEAFF; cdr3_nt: TGTGCCAGCAGCTGGGACAGGTGGGCTGAAGCTTTCTTT
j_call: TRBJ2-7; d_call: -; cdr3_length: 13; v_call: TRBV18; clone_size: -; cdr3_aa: CASSPGFMDEQYF; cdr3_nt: TGTGCCAGCTCCCCGGGGTTCATGGACGAGCAGTACTTC
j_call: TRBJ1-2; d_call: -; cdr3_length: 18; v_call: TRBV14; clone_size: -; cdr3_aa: CASSRYSGQVPANYGYTF; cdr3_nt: TGTGCCAGCAGCCGTTATTCCGGGCAGGTCCCAGCTAACTATGGCTACACCTTC